Sequencing of this TCR beta chain was carried out in a study of monozygotic twins with cystic fibrosis. Study as a whole: Three micrograms of fragmented DNA underwent roughly 15 PCR cycles for library preparation.

Notes on the study in general: Co-twins had the most similar V usage for 13 of 16 pairs, J for 8.

Clones were sequenced by immunoSEQ multiplex PCR, and TCRdb holds only the in-frame ones, with some missing. This table holds about 35,000 clones, over 60% found once. The germline V and J ends were trimmed by 4 bases and 0 bases, with 12 bases remaining between them. The CDR3 spans 14 residues. Germline values: CDR1 SQVTM, CDR2 ANQGSEA. Remarks on this clone: Its target is not known.

The receptor comes from a girl aged 10-17 years with cystic fibrosis. Sequenced sample: blood. The V call is TRBV29-1, the J call TRBJ1-1; a possible D gene is TRBD1 (5 bases). The CDR3, as DNA: TGCAGCGTTGTGAGACAGAGTTTGAACACTGAAGCTTTCTTT. Its protein product is CSVVRQSLNTEAFF.